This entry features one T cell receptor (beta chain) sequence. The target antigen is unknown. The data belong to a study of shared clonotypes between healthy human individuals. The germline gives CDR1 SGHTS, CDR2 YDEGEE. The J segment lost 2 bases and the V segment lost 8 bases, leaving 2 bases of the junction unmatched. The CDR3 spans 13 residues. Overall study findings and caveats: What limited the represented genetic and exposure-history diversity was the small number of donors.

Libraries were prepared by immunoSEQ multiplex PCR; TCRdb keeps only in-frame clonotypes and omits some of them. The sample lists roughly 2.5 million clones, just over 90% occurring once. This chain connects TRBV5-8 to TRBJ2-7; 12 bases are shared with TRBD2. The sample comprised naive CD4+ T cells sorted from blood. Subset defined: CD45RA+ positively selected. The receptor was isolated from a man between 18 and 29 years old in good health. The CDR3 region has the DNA TGTGCCAGTCGGACTAGCGGGACCTACGAGCAGTACTTC. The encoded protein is CASRTSGTYEQYF.